The source of this T cell receptor (beta chain) is a study of identical twins. TCRdb redid the calling of the 5' RACE reads with MiXCR, one entry per CDR3 protein. The data contain over 550,000 distinct CDR3 sequences, less than 9% of them singletons. This clonotype was found a few times. The V and J ends lost 5 bases and 6 bases respectively, with 6 bases between them. CDR1 and CDR2 from the germline V gene are MNHNY and SVGAGI (reference sequence). This CDR3 has 11 residues. The data also belong to a second study, concerning yellow fever vaccine responses in identical twins.

The chain recombines TRBV6-6 with TRBJ2-3, with D unclear. The sequencing sample was made of PBMCs. The sequence came from a woman under 30 in good health. Written as DNA, the CDR3 is TGTGCCAGCAGTATAGTGGATACGCAGTATTTT. Its protein product is CASSIVDTQYF.